The 2 T cell receptor beta chains below come from one sample, sequenced in a study of low-dose radiotherapy and immunotherapy resistance in tumors. The time point: before trial treatment. Covering alpha and beta chains, TRAV- and TRBV-specific primers were used for the first-strand cDNA. TCR amplification used roughly 20 PCR cycles, a constant-region primer and a V-primer adapter. TCRdb passed the reads through MiXCR, listing each CDR3 protein once. The table has tens of thousands of distinct CDR3 sequences, around 27% seen once; the top ten hold about 6.6%. The sample consisted of PBMCs, taken before treatment. These receptors were collected from a male donor with rectosigmoid adenocarcinoma.

This clonotype has at least ten counts. The J gene is TRBJ1-6, the V gene TRBV14, with 7 bases matching TRBD1. The CDR3 is 14 residues long. V was pared by 2 bases and J by 8 bases, with 3 bases of the junction left unmatched. Looked up from germline, CDR1 is SGHDN and CDR2 is FVKESK. The CDR3: CASSQPDRDSPLHF. DNA for the CDR3: TGTGCCAGCAGCCAACCTGACAGGGATTCACCCCTCCACTTT.

This chain uses TRBV28 with TRBJ2-1; D may be TRBD2 (6 bases). V lost 11 bases to trimming and J lost 4 bases, with 15 bases between them. The CDR3 totals 13 residues. Germline CDR1 and CDR2: MDHEN and SYDVKM. The CDR3 bases are TGTGCCGGAGGGAGACGTTTTTACAATGAGCAGTTCTTC. It codes for CAGGRRFYNEQFF.